This is a list of T cell receptor beta chains from one sample in a study of T-cell reconstitution after alpha-beta-depleted transplantation in children. TCRdb used MiXCR to reprocess the PCR reads, holding one entry per CDR3 protein. Of some 600,000 distinct CDR3 sequences listed, 16% are singletons. The specimen comprised PBMCs from the stem cell graft donor, sampled from the stem cell graft. The receptors were sampled from a human donor who donated a stem cell graft to a child with acute myeloid leukemia. Each CDR3 is given without its conserved first and last residue. The order of the fields is V gene, J gene, D gene, CDR3 protein. D genes are given only for firm matches.

TRBV5-6	TRBJ2-7	TRBD1	ASSPGQGPSYEQY
TRBV10-3	TRBJ1-1	TRBD1	AISDLTGAAGTEAF
TRBV5-6	TRBJ1-2	-	ASSSSGLQPNGYT
TRBV29-1	TRBJ2-3	TRBD2	SVDATSETDTQY
TRBV20-1	TRBJ1-6	-	RARQRGDLNSPLH
TRBV5-1	TRBJ1-1	-	ASRRVGNTEAF
TRBV7-2	TRBJ1-2	-	ASSHPEGPSYT
TRBV12-3/TRBV12-4	TRBJ1-5	-	ASSFTDQPQH
TRBV25-1	TRBJ1-1	-	ASSVAGRMNTEAF
TRBV12-3/TRBV12-4	TRBJ2-1	-	ASRPGTQYNEQF
TRBV20-1	TRBJ1-6	-	SARDGREEDNSPLH
TRBV5-6	TRBJ2-3	TRBD2	ASSLETSGGIRDTQY
TRBV5-1	TRBJ2-1	-	ASSLDQFSSYNEQF
TRBV7-8	TRBJ1-2	TRBD1	ASSLTLQGARWGYT
TRBV15	TRBJ1-1	-	ATSPRAQNTEAF
TRBV24-1	TRBJ2-2	-	ATSSHDTGELF
TRBV20-1	TRBJ1-4	-	SARPGGAEKLF
TRBV6-2/TRBV6-3	TRBJ1-1	-	ASSSEQERAEAF
TRBV7-3	TRBJ2-2	-	ASSLNSGNTGELF
TRBV10-3	TRBJ1-5	TRBD1	AISEQGAGQPQH
TRBV20-1	TRBJ2-1	TRBD1	SAREGTDTYNEQF
TRBV2	TRBJ2-7	-	ASSQGFYEQY
TRBV7-9	TRBJ1-2	-	ASSLSSDSSGYT
TRBV7-2	TRBJ1-4	-	ASSLQFANEKLF
TRBV20-1	TRBJ2-3	-	SASKSSDTQY
TRBV18	TRBJ1-1	-	ASSRPDGQGTEAF
TRBV29-1	TRBJ1-4	-	SVAISGQTEKLF
TRBV20-1	TRBJ1-5	TRBD1	SARTPDRGNNQPQH
TRBV20-1	TRBJ2-7	TRBD2	SATPYRLAGDYEQY
TRBV4-3	TRBJ1-1	TRBD1	ASSQSTGTGPEAF
TRBV9	TRBJ2-1	TRBD2	ASSVAPTSPYNEQF
TRBV4-2	TRBJ2-1	-	ASGSGRAYNEQF
TRBV7-2	TRBJ2-1	-	ASSSPKTSYNEQF
TRBV7-3	TRBJ1-2	-	ASSPEGLPNYGYT
TRBV3-1	TRBJ2-1	TRBD2	ASSRERGPSYNEQF
TRBV7-7	TRBJ2-5	-	ASSLEFVETQY
TRBV12-3/TRBV12-4	TRBJ2-5	-	ASSFSIPRKGETQY
TRBV20-1	TRBJ2-1	-	SARTTYNEQF
TRBV3-1	TRBJ2-5	-	ASSQGRGRTEETQY
TRBV6-5	TRBJ2-3	TRBD2	ASSSGTSGIASTDTQY
TRBV10-1	TRBJ1-1	TRBD1	AMRTGASEAF
TRBV7-9	TRBJ1-1	TRBD1	AVRIQGVTEAF
TRBV20-1	TRBJ2-7	TRBD2	SVLAAGGDSSYEQY
TRBV30	TRBJ1-5	TRBD1	AWRTGGDQPQH
TRBV7-2	TRBJ1-2	TRBD1	ASSPRTGRNGYT
TRBV20-1	TRBJ2-5	TRBD1	SASEGARWETQY
TRBV29-1	TRBJ2-1	-	SVNQGGRNEQF
TRBV4-2	TRBJ2-3	-	ASSQEGLAPFTDTQY
TRBV20-1	TRBJ2-2	TRBD2	SARTGSGGPMAGELF
TRBV5-1	TRBJ2-7	TRBD1	ASSMTGDLSYEQY
TRBV12-3/TRBV12-4	TRBJ2-6	TRBD1	ASSLHWGQGVSGANVLT
TRBV7-9	TRBJ2-1	-	ASSSPEGEGNEQF
TRBV7-9	TRBJ1-2	TRBD1	ASSAGTADGYT
TRBV5-6	TRBJ2-7	-	ASSRDIAREQY
TRBV11-2	TRBJ2-2	TRBD1	ASSLDSGTGNTGELF